These T cell receptor beta chains were read from a single sample in a study of T cell responses to AZD1222 COVID-19 vaccine. The method was immunoSEQ multiplex PCR; TCRdb's version includes in-frame clones alone and lacks a portion of them. The repertoire consists of under 150,000 clones, with nearly 90% occurring once and the leading ten covering around a tenth. The sequenced sample was peripheral blood, obtained 28 days after the second AZD1222 dose. These receptors all stem from an adult who received the AZD1222 COVID-19 vaccine. The CDR3 runs from the conserved cysteine through the conserved F or W. The order of the fields is D gene, V gene, J gene, clone size, CDR3 protein, CDR3 DNA. D genes are given only for firm matches. Not all rows give a size; the values are once, few, many and, for expanded clones, a class.

D: .; V: TRBV2; J: TRBJ1-5; size: .; CDR3: CASSGRPPGMSNQPQHF; DNA: TGTGCCAGCAGTGGTCGACCTCCCGGGATGTCTAATCAGCCCCAGCATTTT
D: .; V: TRBV7-2; J: TRBJ2-3; size: .; CDR3: CASSPAGYSTDTQYF; DNA: TGTGCCAGCAGCCCCGCGGGATATAGCACAGATACGCAGTATTTT
D: .; V: TRBV5-5; J: TRBJ2-7; size: .; CDR3: CASSSTETTQRF; DNA: TGTGCCAGCAGCTCGACTGAAACTACCCAACGCTTC
D: .; V: TRBV29-1; J: TRBJ2-7; size: .; CDR3: CSVEQGFGSEQYF; DNA: TGCAGCGTGGAGCAGGGTTTCGGCAGCGAGCAGTACTTC
D: .; V: TRBV19; J: TRBJ2-5; size: .; CDR3: CASSILSGQETQYF; DNA: TGTGCCAGTAGTATTCTGAGCGGCCAAGAGACCCAGTACTTC
D: TRBD1; V: TRBV9; J: TRBJ2-7; size: .; CDR3: CASSVLPGQGYEQYF; DNA: TGTGCCAGCAGCGTCCTCCCGGGACAGGGTTACGAGCAGTACTTC
D: .; V: TRBV19; J: TRBJ1-5; size: .; CDR3: CARVDSNQPQHF; DNA: TGTGCGAGGGTCGATAGCAATCAGCCCCAGCATTTT
D: TRBD1; V: TRBV6-5; J: TRBJ1-4; size: .; CDR3: CASSYLSGTGSQKLFF; DNA: TGTGCCAGCAGTTACCTATCCGGGACAGGGTCTCAAAAACTGTTTTTT
D: .; V: TRBV7-3; J: TRBJ1-6; size: .; CDR3: CASSIGEVGNSPLHF; DNA: TGTGCCAGCAGCATCGGGGAGGTCGGGAATTCACCCCTCCACTTT
D: .; V: TRBV7-9; J: TRBJ1-4; size: .; CDR3: CASSRGAGREKLFF; DNA: TGTGCCAGCAGCCGAGGGGCCGGGCGAGAGAAACTGTTTTTT
D: .; V: TRBV20-1; J: TRBJ1-4; size: .; CDR3: CSAGRQGKLFF; DNA: TGCAGTGCCGGGCGCCAGGGAAAACTGTTTTTT
D: TRBD1; V: TRBV18; J: TRBJ1-1; size: .; CDR3: CASSPPGRGENTEAFF; DNA: TGTGCCAGCTCACCACCGGGCAGGGGGGAGAACACTGAAGCTTTCTTT
D: .; V: TRBV6-7; J: TRBJ1-2; size: .; CDR3: CASSYGTRNGYTF; DNA: TGTGCCAGCAGTTACGGGACAAGGAATGGCTACACCTTC
D: TRBD1; V: TRBV6-1; J: TRBJ1-5; size: .; CDR3: CASSEARTGGWQPQHF; DNA: TGTGCCAGCAGTGAAGCGAGGACAGGGGGCTGGCAGCCCCAGCATTTT
D: TRBD2; V: TRBV19; J: TRBJ2-1; size: .; CDR3: CASSYQPGLAGENEQFF; DNA: TGTGCCAGTAGTTATCAGCCGGGACTAGCGGGAGAGAATGAGCAGTTCTTC
D: .; V: TRBV9; J: TRBJ1-6; size: .; CDR3: CASSVAGQGGGSPLHF; DNA: TGTGCCAGCAGCGTAGCTGGGCAGGGAGGGGGTTCACCCCTCCACTTT
D: .; V: TRBV10-3; J: TRBJ1-5; size: .; CDR3: CAISPSNQPQHF; DNA: TGTGCCATCAGTCCTAGCAATCAGCCCCAGCATTTT
D: .; V: TRBV29-1; J: TRBJ1-1; size: .; CDR3: CSANNRVGTEAFF; DNA: TGCAGCGCGAATAACAGGGTTGGCACTGAAGCTTTCTTT
D: TRBD1; V: TRBV7-3; J: TRBJ1-6; size: .; CDR3: CASSGDRGPLHF; DNA: TGTGCCAGCAGCGGAGACAGGGGGCCCCTCCACTTT
D: .; V: TRBV5-6; J: TRBJ1-2; size: .; CDR3: CASSLEGTVRGYTF; DNA: TGTGCCAGCAGCTTGGAGGGCACAGTAAGGGGCTACACCTTC
D: TRBD2; V: TRBV6-5; J: TRBJ2-5; size: .; CDR3: CASSYAGGSQETQYF; DNA: TGTGCCAGCAGTTACGCCGGGGGGAGCCAAGAGACCCAGTACTTC
D: TRBD2; V: TRBV29-1; J: TRBJ2-1; size: .; CDR3: CSVKSASGGGWNEQFF; DNA: TGCAGCGTCAAGTCGGCTAGCGGGGGAGGATGGAATGAGCAGTTCTTC
D: .; V: TRBV3-1/TRBV3-2; J: TRBJ1-1; size: few; CDR3: CASTRSLNTEAFF; DNA: TGTGCCAGCACGCGAAGCCTGAACACTGAAGCTTTCTTT
D: .; V: TRBV5-5; J: TRBJ1-2; size: .; CDR3: CASSFDWNYGYTF; DNA: TGTGCCAGCAGCTTCGACTGGAACTATGGCTACACCTTC
D: .; V: TRBV4-1; J: TRBJ2-1; size: .; CDR3: CASSYTPAAGNEQFF; DNA: TGCGCCAGCTCCTACACTCCCGCCGCGGGGAATGAGCAGTTCTTC
D: .; V: TRBV4-1; J: TRBJ2-7; size: .; CDR3: CASSLDREQYF; DNA: TGCGCCAGCAGCCTCGACCGCGAGCAGTACTTC
D: TRBD1; V: TRBV5-1; J: TRBJ2-7; size: .; CDR3: CASSYDSTGGAYEQYF; DNA: TGCGCCAGCAGCTACGATTCGACAGGGGGGGCCTACGAGCAGTACTTC
D: TRBD1; V: TRBV30; J: TRBJ2-7; size: .; CDR3: CAWATTGQTEQYF; DNA: TGTGCCTGGGCAACCACGGGACAGACCGAGCAGTACTTC
D: .; V: TRBV6-4; J: TRBJ2-3; size: .; CDR3: CASSDGLPGTQYF; DNA: TGTGCCAGCAGTGACGGCCTCCCGGGTACGCAGTATTTT
D: .; V: TRBV11-2; J: TRBJ2-1; size: .; CDR3: CASSAIRSSYNEQFF; DNA: TGTGCCAGCAGCGCAATTAGGAGCTCCTACAATGAGCAGTTCTTC
D: TRBD2; V: TRBV18; J: TRBJ2-1; size: .; CDR3: CASSPLELAGYNEQFF; DNA: TGTGCCAGCTCACCACTGGAACTAGCGGGGTACAATGAGCAGTTCTTC
D: .; V: TRBV4-3; J: TRBJ1-3; size: .; CDR3: CASSLGGSGNTIYF; DNA: TGCGCCAGCAGCCTGGGGGGCTCTGGAAACACCATATATTTT
D: .; V: TRBV27; J: TRBJ1-5; size: .; CDR3: CASSSRGQPQHF; DNA: TGTGCCAGCAGTTCCAGGGGCCAGCCCCAGCATTTT
D: .; V: TRBV5-1; J: TRBJ2-3; size: .; CDR3: CASSLDDSDTQYF; DNA: TGCGCCAGCAGCTTGGATGACTCAGATACGCAGTATTTT
D: TRBD2; V: TRBV18; J: TRBJ2-3; size: once; CDR3: CASSRSGTSGFADTQYF; DNA: TGTGCCAGCTCTCGCTCCGGGACTAGCGGATTCGCAGATACGCAGTATTTT
D: .; V: TRBV11-2; J: TRBJ2-3; size: .; CDR3: CASSLRAYGTDTQYF; DNA: TGTGCCAGCAGCCTCCGAGCGTATGGCACAGATACGCAGTATTTT
D: TRBD1; V: TRBV11-2; J: TRBJ2-7; size: .; CDR3: CASSPGTAWEQYF; DNA: TGTGCCAGCAGCCCTGGGACAGCCTGGGAGCAGTACTTC
D: .; V: TRBV3-1/TRBV3-2; J: TRBJ2-1; size: .; CDR3: CASSQDRRNEQFF; DNA: TGTGCCAGCAGCCAAGATCGCCGCAATGAGCAGTTCTTC
D: .; V: TRBV12-3/TRBV12-4; J: TRBJ2-2; size: .; CDR3: CAIHSAPTGELFF; DNA: TGTGCCATCCACTCCGCCCCCACCGGGGAGCTGTTTTTT
D: TRBD1; V: TRBV12-3/TRBV12-4; J: TRBJ2-5; size: .; CDR3: CASNYRGTETQYF; DNA: TGTGCCAGCAATTACAGGGGAACCGAGACCCAGTACTTC
D: .; V: TRBV9; J: TRBJ2-4; size: .; CDR3: CASSEGPGAGQNIQYF; DNA: TGTGCCAGCAGCGAGGGCCCCGGGGCAGGTCAAAACATTCAGTACTTC
D: TRBD2; V: TRBV9; J: TRBJ2-5; size: .; CDR3: CASSVGASGGLGVETQYF; DNA: TGTGCCAGCAGCGTGGGTGCGAGCGGGGGGCTAGGCGTGGAGACCCAGTACTTC
D: .; V: TRBV27; J: TRBJ1-6; size: .; CDR3: CASSLRRALAGSPLHF; DNA: TGTGCCAGCAGTTTAAGGCGGGCCCTCGCAGGATCACCCCTCCACTTT